A selection of T cell receptor beta chains follows, all from one sample in a study of cytomegalovirus exposure and HLA in healthy donors. TCRdb keeps only in-frame clones here, not all; method: immunoSEQ multiplex PCR. The top ten hold about 0.28% of the sample, which has around 270,000 clones, roughly 80% seen once. Material for sequencing was PBMCs. Receptors originate from a girl aged 2 to 9 in good health and CMV-seronegative. CDR3s include the opening cysteine and the closing phenylalanine or tryptophan. Fields, in order: J gene, V gene, D gene, clone size, CDR3 protein, CDR3 DNA. D genes are given only for firm matches. Clone sizes are given selectively: once, few, many, or a class where the clone is expanded.

j_call: TRBJ1-1
v_call: TRBV27
d_call: .
clone_size: .
cdr3_aa: CASSLSGGNTEAFF
cdr3_nt: TGTGCCAGCAGTCTTTCGGGGGGGAACACTGAAGCTTTCTTT

j_call: TRBJ1-5
v_call: TRBV7-8
d_call: .
clone_size: .
cdr3_aa: CASSTGSRSNQPQHF
cdr3_nt: TGTGCCAGCAGCACCGGGTCCAGAAGCAATCAGCCCCAGCATTTT

j_call: TRBJ1-3
v_call: TRBV2
d_call: TRBD1
clone_size: .
cdr3_aa: CASRGDSRWLPGNTIYF
cdr3_nt: TGTGCCAGCAGGGGGGACAGTCGGTGGCTCCCTGGAAACACCATATATTTT

j_call: TRBJ2-7
v_call: TRBV14
d_call: .
clone_size: few
cdr3_aa: CASSQDRGTQYF
cdr3_nt: TGTGCCAGCAGCCAAGACAGGGGAACACAGTACTTC

j_call: TRBJ1-6
v_call: TRBV9
d_call: .
clone_size: .
cdr3_aa: CASSSMSNNSPLHF
cdr3_nt: TGTGCCAGCAGCAGTATGAGTAATAATTCACCCCTCCACTTT

j_call: TRBJ1-4
v_call: TRBV4-2
d_call: TRBD1
clone_size: .
cdr3_aa: CASSPSWTGVIGKLFF
cdr3_nt: TGTGCCAGCAGCCCTAGCTGGACAGGGGTAATCGGAAAACTGTTTTTT

j_call: TRBJ2-1
v_call: TRBV28
d_call: TRBD2
clone_size: .
cdr3_aa: CASSSGTSGGVGFF
cdr3_nt: TGTGCCAGCAGTTCTGGGACTAGCGGGGGGGTAGGGTTCTTC

j_call: TRBJ1-4
v_call: TRBV28
d_call: TRBD1
clone_size: once
cdr3_aa: CASAQGAREKLFF
cdr3_nt: TGTGCCAGTGCACAGGGGGCGAGGGAAAAACTGTTTTTT

j_call: TRBJ2-3
v_call: TRBV5-1
d_call: TRBD1
clone_size: .
cdr3_aa: CASSLRTGDTDTQYF
cdr3_nt: TGCGCCAGCAGCCTTCGGACAGGGGACACAGATACGCAGTATTTT

j_call: TRBJ1-1
v_call: TRBV5-4
d_call: .
clone_size: few
cdr3_aa: CASSLDYRETEAFF
cdr3_nt: TGTGCCAGCAGCTTGGATTACAGGGAGACTGAAGCTTTCTTT

j_call: TRBJ1-2
v_call: TRBV11-2
d_call: .
clone_size: .
cdr3_aa: CASSLVSGDGYTF
cdr3_nt: TGTGCCAGCAGCTTGGTGTCAGGGGACGGCTACACCTTC

j_call: TRBJ2-3
v_call: TRBV7-9
d_call: .
clone_size: .
cdr3_aa: CASMTSTDTQYF
cdr3_nt: TGTGCCAGCATGACTAGCACAGATACGCAGTATTTT

j_call: TRBJ1-4
v_call: TRBV7-9
d_call: TRBD1
clone_size: .
cdr3_aa: CASSPRQGMSGEKLFF
cdr3_nt: TGTGCCAGCAGCCCGCGACAGGGGATGAGCGGTGAAAAACTGTTTTTT

j_call: TRBJ2-7
v_call: TRBV4-1
d_call: TRBD1
clone_size: .
cdr3_aa: CASSQTGTGASYEQYF
cdr3_nt: TGCGCCAGCAGCCAAACCGGGACAGGGGCCTCCTACGAGCAGTACTTC

j_call: TRBJ2-1
v_call: TRBV7-2
d_call: .
clone_size: few
cdr3_aa: CASSLAGVSYNEQFF
cdr3_nt: TGTGCCAGCAGCTTAGCCGGGGTCTCCTACAATGAGCAGTTCTTC

j_call: TRBJ1-1
v_call: TRBV5-1
d_call: .
clone_size: .
cdr3_aa: CASSLASPGVEKGTEAFF
cdr3_nt: TGCGCCAGCAGCTTGGCCTCGCCAGGGGTTGAGAAAGGCACTGAAGCTTTCTTT

j_call: TRBJ2-7
v_call: TRBV5-4
d_call: TRBD1
clone_size: .
cdr3_aa: CASSLTGGNYEQYF
cdr3_nt: TGTGCCAGCAGCTTGACAGGGGGCAACTACGAGCAGTACTTC

j_call: TRBJ2-1
v_call: TRBV11-2
d_call: TRBD2
clone_size: .
cdr3_aa: CASSSFPRTRTNEQFF
cdr3_nt: TGTGCCAGCAGCTCCTTCCCCCGGACTAGGACCAATGAGCAGTTCTTC

j_call: TRBJ2-7
v_call: TRBV28
d_call: .
clone_size: .
cdr3_aa: CASSPSTYEQYF
cdr3_nt: TGTGCCAGCAGTCCCTCTACCTACGAGCAGTACTTC

j_call: TRBJ1-1
v_call: TRBV10-3
d_call: TRBD1
clone_size: .
cdr3_aa: CAISGDRGMNTEAFF
cdr3_nt: TGTGCCATCAGTGGCGACAGGGGGATGAACACTGAAGCTTTCTTT

j_call: TRBJ2-3
v_call: TRBV6-5
d_call: TRBD1
clone_size: .
cdr3_aa: CASSDRVTDTQYF
cdr3_nt: TGTGCCAGCAGTGACAGGGTCACAGATACGCAGTATTTT

j_call: TRBJ2-7
v_call: TRBV4-1
d_call: TRBD2
clone_size: .
cdr3_aa: CASSQVAGGPYEQYF
cdr3_nt: TGCGCCAGCAGCCAAGTAGCGGGAGGCCCCTACGAGCAGTACTTC

j_call: TRBJ2-1
v_call: TRBV28
d_call: TRBD1
clone_size: .
cdr3_aa: CASSSTGQGKNEQFF
cdr3_nt: TGTGCCAGCAGTTCTACGGGACAGGGTAAGAATGAGCAGTTCTTC

j_call: TRBJ1-3
v_call: TRBV5-1
d_call: TRBD1
clone_size: .
cdr3_aa: CASSPTYLINRDRGNTIYF
cdr3_nt: TGCGCCAGCAGCCCTACCTACCTTATAAACCGGGACAGGGGAAACACCATATATTTT

j_call: TRBJ1-5
v_call: TRBV28
d_call: .
clone_size: .
cdr3_aa: CASSLSQPQHF
cdr3_nt: TGTGCCAGCAGTTTAAGCCAGCCCCAGCATTTT

j_call: TRBJ2-1
v_call: TRBV18
d_call: TRBD2
clone_size: .
cdr3_aa: CASSATSGGPGSYNEQFF
cdr3_nt: TGTGCCAGCTCAGCCACTAGCGGGGGGCCTGGGTCCTACAATGAGCAGTTCTTC

j_call: TRBJ2-7
v_call: TRBV6-5
d_call: TRBD1
clone_size: .
cdr3_aa: CASRWGQGAREQYF
cdr3_nt: TGTGCCAGCAGATGGGGACAGGGGGCGCGGGAGCAGTACTTC

j_call: TRBJ1-5
v_call: TRBV4-2
d_call: TRBD1
clone_size: few
cdr3_aa: CASSQRQGHQPQHF
cdr3_nt: TGTGCCAGCAGCCAGCGACAGGGCCATCAGCCCCAGCATTTT

j_call: TRBJ2-7
v_call: TRBV15
d_call: TRBD2
clone_size: .
cdr3_aa: CATSLRGSREQYF
cdr3_nt: TGTGCCACGAGCCTGCGGGGGTCACGGGAGCAGTACTTC

j_call: TRBJ2-7
v_call: TRBV28
d_call: TRBD1
clone_size: few
cdr3_aa: CASMPSGQGSPYEQYF
cdr3_nt: TGTGCCAGCATGCCGTCGGGACAGGGGTCGCCCTACGAGCAGTACTTC

j_call: TRBJ1-1
v_call: TRBV7-9
d_call: .
clone_size: .
cdr3_aa: CASRYSEGVSTEAFF
cdr3_nt: TGTGCCAGCAGGTACTCTGAGGGGGTAAGCACTGAAGCTTTCTTT

j_call: TRBJ2-7
v_call: TRBV13
d_call: TRBD1
clone_size: .
cdr3_aa: CASSLAGQGAHEQYF
cdr3_nt: TGTGCCAGCAGCTTAGCGGGACAGGGGGCCCACGAGCAGTACTTC

j_call: TRBJ2-5
v_call: TRBV6-5
d_call: .
clone_size: .
cdr3_aa: CASLVRGWETQYF
cdr3_nt: TGTGCCAGCTTAGTCAGGGGTTGGGAGACCCAGTACTTC

j_call: TRBJ2-5
v_call: TRBV6-4
d_call: TRBD2
clone_size: .
cdr3_aa: CASSERGGRQETQYF
cdr3_nt: TGTGCCAGCAGTGAGCGGGGGGGCCGCCAAGAGACCCAGTACTTC

j_call: TRBJ2-1
v_call: TRBV6-1
d_call: .
clone_size: .
cdr3_aa: CASNLSFNEQFF
cdr3_nt: TGTGCCAGCAACCTCAGTTTCAATGAGCAGTTCTTC

j_call: TRBJ2-7
v_call: TRBV7-6
d_call: TRBD2
clone_size: .
cdr3_aa: CASSPTKREFVEQYF
cdr3_nt: TGTGCCAGCAGCCCGACCAAGCGGGAGTTCGTCGAGCAGTACTTC

j_call: TRBJ1-2
v_call: TRBV2
d_call: TRBD1
clone_size: few
cdr3_aa: CASSYDRAGYTF
cdr3_nt: TGTGCCAGCAGTTATGACAGGGCCGGCTACACCTTC

j_call: TRBJ1-1
v_call: TRBV2
d_call: TRBD1
clone_size: .
cdr3_aa: CASSYPGQGGNTEAFF
cdr3_nt: TGTGCCAGCAGTTATCCGGGACAGGGGGGAAACACTGAAGCTTTCTTT

j_call: TRBJ2-5
v_call: TRBV5-1
d_call: TRBD1
clone_size: .
cdr3_aa: CASSSRQGWTQYF
cdr3_nt: TGCGCCAGCAGCTCCCGACAGGGATGGACCCAGTACTTC

j_call: TRBJ1-5
v_call: TRBV11-3
d_call: TRBD1
clone_size: .
cdr3_aa: CASSLAQGRNQPQHF
cdr3_nt: TGTGCCAGCAGCTTAGCACAGGGGCGCAATCAGCCCCAGCATTTT

j_call: TRBJ1-3
v_call: TRBV27
d_call: TRBD1
clone_size: .
cdr3_aa: CASSPKTGALSGNTIYF
cdr3_nt: TGTGCCAGCAGTCCTAAAACAGGGGCCCTCTCTGGAAACACCATATATTTT

j_call: TRBJ2-7
v_call: TRBV5-4
d_call: .
clone_size: .
cdr3_aa: CASSSSIGVQYEQYF
cdr3_nt: TGTGCCAGCAGCTCATCCATCGGGGTTCAATACGAGCAGTACTTC

j_call: TRBJ2-7
v_call: TRBV28
d_call: .
clone_size: .
cdr3_aa: CASSKGYSEQYF
cdr3_nt: TGTGCCAGCAGTAAGGGGTACTCCGAGCAGTACTTC